These 30 T cell receptor beta chains share one sample of origin, sequenced in a study of blood T cell repertoires in COVID-19. Measured with immunoSEQ multiplex PCR; TCRdb has only the in-frame clones, and not every one. Here the sample spans 150,000 to 190,000 clones, roughly four fifths being singletons. The sample consisted of peripheral blood. The receptors were sampled from a woman aged 80 or over with acute or convalescent COVID-19.

The chain employs TRBV6-2 or TRBV6-3 and TRBJ1-6, with D perhaps TRBD1 (5 bases). The CDR3 has 16 amino acids. The germline V gene encodes CDR1 MNHEY and CDR2 SVGEGT. V was cut by 3 bases and J by 5 bases, with 14 bases left in between. In DNA, the CDR3 is TGTGCCAGCAGTTATTTCGGGGGTATGAATAATTCACCCCTCCACTTT. Its translation: CASSYFGGMNNSPLHF.

The gene calls are TRBV7-9 and TRBJ2-7, with 7 bases aligning to TRBD1. The V gene end was trimmed by 8 bases and the J gene end by 6 bases; junction bases not matched to a gene: 7. Germline V gene sequence: CDR1 SEHNR, CDR2 FQNEAQ (reference sequence). The CDR3 totals 12 residues. The CDR3 region has the DNA TGTGCCAGCGTACTGACAGGGAGCGAGCAGTACTTC. Translating gives CASVLTGSEQYF.

J is TRBJ2-1 and V is TRBV25-1, with D possibly matching TRBD2 (5 bases). This CDR3 comprises 14 residues. The V and J ends lost 6 bases and 8 bases respectively, with 17 bases between them. CDR1 is MGHDK, CDR2 SYGVNS, per germline. CDR3 DNA: TGTGCCAGCAGCTCACACCGGGGTCTCGATGAGCAGTTCTTC. Protein: CASSSHRGLDEQFF. Drawing the rest from reference TRBV25-1 and TRBJ2-1, the complete variable domain is EADIYQTPRYLVIGTGKKITLECSQTMGHDKMYWYQQDPGMELHLIHYSYGVNSTEKGDLSSESTVSRIRTEHFPLTLESARPSHTSQYLCASSSHRGLDEQFFGPGTRLTVL.

In DNA, the CDR3 is TGTGCCAGCTCACCATTTGACAGGGGTGGAAATGAAGCTTTCTTT. Translated: CASSPFDRGGNEAFF. V usage is TRBV18 and J usage is TRBJ1-1; 8 bases align to TRBD1. From germline, CDR1 is KGHSH and CDR2 LQKENI. Trimming at V came to 2 bases and at J to 7 bases, leaving 9 bases not matched to a gene. The CDR3 length is 15 residues. Variable domain in full (rest from reference TRBV18 and TRBJ1-1): NAGVMQNPRHLVRRRGQEARLRCSPMKGHSHVYWYRQLPEEGLKFMVYLQKENIIDESGMPKERFSAEFPKEGPSILRIQQVVRGDSAAYFCASSPFDRGGNEAFFGQGTRLTVV.

The chain uses TRBV9 and TRBJ2-7; D call uncertain. This CDR3 region has 14 residues. Germline V gene data show CDR1 as SGDLS and CDR2 as YYNGEE. The V end was cut by 0 bases, the J end by 0 bases, with 7 bases between. The CDR3 nucleotides read TGTGCCAGCAGCGTAGGTCTGAGCTCCTACGAGCAGTACTTC. Its protein product is CASSVGLSSYEQYF.

The chain combines TRBV11-2 with TRBJ2-1; unclear D gene. CDR1 and CDR2 from the germline V gene are SGHAT and FQNNGV. The CDR3 spans 13 residues. Trimming removed 1 base from V and 6 bases from J, with 7 bases in between. The CDR3 sequence: CASSLGQVNEQFF. The CDR3 region has the DNA TGTGCCAGCAGCTTAGGGCAGGTCAATGAGCAGTTCTTC.

The chain recombines TRBV7-2 with TRBJ2-3; D gene ambiguous. Germline CDR1 reads SGHTA; CDR2 reads FQGNSA. This CDR3 spans 14 amino acids. Trimming shortened V by 3 bases and J by 2 bases, and 9 bases separated the two germline ends. The CDR3 sequence: CASSFNSYTDTQYF. In DNA, the CDR3 is TGTGCCAGCAGCTTCAACAGCTACACAGATACGCAGTATTTT.

The V and J genes are TRBV18 and TRBJ1-2; no clear D gene. The germline V gene encodes CDR1 KGHSH and CDR2 LQKENI. The CDR3 totals 11 residues. V was shortened by 3 bases and J by 7 bases, with 6 bases between the two germline ends. The CDR3 spells CASSPMAGYTF. In nucleotides, the CDR3 is TGTGCCAGCTCACCGATGGCTGGCTACACCTTC.

This rearrangement joins TRBV4-3 to TRBJ2-2; D is possibly TRBD2 (5 bases). The V gene's germline CDR1 is LGHNA and CDR2 YSLEER. V dropped 0 bases and J dropped 0 bases, with 11 bases sitting between them. This CDR3 is 17 amino acids long. DNA for the CDR3: TGCGCCAGCAGCCAAGATTTCGGGGTAACGAACACCGGGGAGCTGTTTTTT. Its translation is CASSQDFGVTNTGELFF.

The rearrangement joins TRBV5-1 to TRBJ2-3, with D tentatively TRBD1 (5 bases). V shed 4 bases and J shed 6 bases, with 21 bases lying between them. CDR1 SGHRS and CDR2 YFSETQ come from the germline V gene. This CDR3 comprises 16 residues. CDR3: CASSGMGQGRADTQYF. The CDR3 bases are TGCGCCAGCAGCGGCATGGGCCAGGGAAGGGCGGATACGCAGTATTTT. The whole variable domain, remainder taken from reference TRBV5-1 and TRBJ2-3, is KAGVTQTPRYLIKTRGQQVTLSCSPISGHRSVSWYQQTPGQGLQFLFEYFSETQRNKGNFPGRFSGRQFSNSRSEMNVSTLELGDSALYLCASSGMGQGRADTQYFGPGTRLTVL.

Here the CDR3 DNA reads TGCGCCAGCAGCCAAGACTACGACAGGGGGGGCGGCTACACCTTC. This encodes CASSQDYDRGGGYTF. V is TRBV4-1 and J is TRBJ1-2, with 9 nucleotides matching TRBD1. The CDR3 totals 15 residues. The germline V gene has CDR1 MGHRA and CDR2 YSYEKL. After removal of 0 bases from V and 8 bases from J, the junction contained 7 bases not matched to a gene.

The genes are TRBV27 and TRBJ1-3; D possibly corresponds to TRBD1 (6 bases). CDR3 length: 15 amino acids. V lost 5 bases, J lost 2 bases, and 13 bases lay in between. Germline values: CDR1 MNHEY, CDR2 SMNVEV (reference sequence). The CDR3 region is CASSTNRATGNTIYF. CDR3 nucleotides: TGTGCCAGCAGTACAAACAGGGCTACTGGAAACACCATATATTTT.

The chain employs TRBV5-1 and TRBJ2-1; 8 positions match TRBD1. The CDR3 spans 13 residues. Germline-derived CDR1 and CDR2 are SGHRS and YFSETQ. Losses at the gene ends were 6 bases for V and 6 bases for J; bases not matched to a gene: 5. The CDR3 DNA follows: TGCGCCAGCACCAACGACAGGGGCAATGAGCAGTTCTTC. It codes for CASTNDRGNEQFF.

This clone was seen a few times. This sequence joins TRBV29-1 and TRBJ2-1, with a weak D call TRBD2 (5 bases). Looked up from germline, CDR1 is SQVTM and CDR2 is ANQGSEA. CDR3 length: 16 residues. V shed 0 bases and J shed 0 bases, with 12 bases lying between them. The CDR3 sequence is CSVEDPSGTSYNEQFF. In nucleotides, the CDR3 is TGCAGCGTTGAAGACCCAAGCGGAACCTCCTACAATGAGCAGTTCTTC.

V gene TRBV5-1 combines with J gene TRBJ2-5; 10 bases are shared with TRBD1. Germline values: CDR1 SGHRS, CDR2 YFSETQ. With 2 bases clipped from V and 5 bases from J, the junction kept 12 bases outside the gene matches. The CDR3 is 17 residues long. The CDR3 region has the DNA TGCGCCAGCAGCTTACCGGGACAGGGGTTATCTTCGGAGACCCAGTACTTC. Translation: CASSLPGQGLSSETQYF.

The V and J genes are TRBV2 and TRBJ1-5; 8 bases are a match to TRBD1. CDR1 and CDR2 from the germline V gene are SNHLY and FYNNEI. V lost 6 bases to trimming and J lost 7 bases; unmatched junction nucleotides: 5. This CDR3 region has 13 residues. The CDR3 reads CASRQGAEQPQHF. CDR3 in DNA: TGTGCCAGCAGGCAGGGGGCAGAGCAGCCCCAGCATTTT.

The chain couples TRBV11-1 to TRBJ1-4; 7 bases agree with TRBD1. Germline CDR1 and CDR2: SGHAT and FQDESV (reference sequence). The CDR3 sequence is 14 residues long. With V trimmed by 5 bases and J by 2 bases, 2 bases remained unmatched. CDR3 coding DNA: TGTGCCAGCAGCCAGACAGGGACTAATGAAAAACTGTTTTTT. Amino acid sequence: CASSQTGTNEKLFF.

Comments on this clone: Within the sample, other DNA sequences also encode this same CDR3. The chain recombines TRBV30 with TRBJ1-5, with D possibly TRBD1 on 6 matching bases. V lost 1 base to trimming and J lost 7 bases, with 11 bases between them. Germline V gene sequence: CDR1 GTSNPN, CDR2 SVGIG (reference sequence). The length of the CDR3 is 13 residues. The CDR3 is CAWSEGEGQPQHF. CDR3 coding DNA: TGTGCCTGGAGTGAGGGGGAAGGCCAGCCCCAGCATTTT.

The chain combines TRBV4-3 with TRBJ2-3; maybe TRBD2 (6 bases). Trimming stripped 1 base from V and 0 bases from J, with 8 bases between. CDR1 and CDR2 from the germline V gene are LGHNA and YSLEER. The CDR3 sequence is 15 residues long. The CDR3 coding sequence is TGCGCCAGCAGCCAAGCTGCGGGAAGCACAGATACGCAGTATTTT. This encodes CASSQAAGSTDTQYF.

V and J are TRBV11-3 and TRBJ1-1; a weak D match, TRBD1 (5 bases). Germline CDR1 SGHNT, CDR2 YENEEA. The CDR3 extends over 14 amino acids. V was shortened by 4 bases and J by 7 bases, with 16 bases between the two germline ends. CDR3 sequence: CASSSGGGSREAFF. For the CDR3, the DNA is TGTGCCAGCAGCTCGGGCGGGGGGTCTCGTGAAGCTTTCTTT.

J is TRBJ2-1 and V is TRBV7-5; the table's D call, TRBD2, was not checked against the DNA. TRBV7-5 has pseudogene status. This CDR3 spans 16 amino acids. In DNA, the CDR3 is TGTGCCAGAAGCTTATGGGTCGAGGTTTCCTACAATGAGCAGTTCTTC. It yields the protein CARSLWVEVSYNEQFF.

The chain is built from TRBV27 and TRBJ1-2; D perhaps matches TRBD1 (6 bases). The ends were cut back, 2 bases at V and 4 bases at J, with 14 bases in the middle. Germline CDR1 reads MNHEY; CDR2 reads SMNVEV (reference sequence). This CDR3 spans 15 amino acids. CDR3 in DNA: TGTGCCAGCAGTTTAAGGGGGGGACACCTCTATGGCTACACCTTC. Translating it yields CASSLRGGHLYGYTF.

V usage is TRBV7-6 and J usage is TRBJ2-5; D ambiguous. Germline-derived CDR1 and CDR2 are SGHVS and FNYEAQ. Trimming pared 1 base from V and 0 bases from J, leaving 3 bases between. The CDR3 runs to 13 residues. The CDR3 reads CASSLGHQETQYF. CDR3 DNA: TGTGCCAGCAGCTTAGGGCACCAAGAGACCCAGTACTTC.

The J gene is TRBJ2-7, the V gene TRBV10-3, with D possibly TRBD1 on 5 matching bases. Germline lookup yields CDR1 ENHRY and CDR2 SYGVKD. V was shortened by 2 bases and J by 2 bases, with 10 bases between the two germline ends. This CDR3 contains 14 residues. The CDR3 is CAISEDSKAYEQYF. CDR3 bases: TGTGCCATCAGTGAGGACAGTAAGGCCTACGAGCAGTACTTC.

This clone has a single count. V usage is TRBV6-1 and J usage is TRBJ2-2; 7 bases are shared with TRBD2. Trimming at V came to 3 bases and at J to 0 bases, leaving 7 bases not matched to a gene. The CDR3 is made up of 17 amino acids. Germline-derived CDR1 and CDR2 are MNHNS and SASEGT. In DNA form, the CDR3 reads TGTGCCAGCAGTGATCAACTAGCGCCCGCGAACACCGGGGAGCTGTTTTTT. Translation: CASSDQLAPANTGELFF.

This chain uses TRBV7-9 with TRBJ1-2; 7 bases fit TRBD1. The CDR3 has 13 amino acids. Germline V lookup: CDR1 SEHNR, CDR2 FQNEAQ (reference sequence). Trimming removed 8 bases from V and 10 bases from J; junction bases left unmatched: 13. Here the CDR3 DNA reads TGTGCCAGCGAGAGTTGGGGGACAGCTTACTACACCTTC. It translates to CASESWGTAYYTF.

The V call is TRBV5-8, the J call TRBJ1-4; 7 bases map to TRBD1. The germline V gene has CDR1 SGHTS and CDR2 YDEGEE. The CDR3 is made up of 15 amino acids. V gave up 4 bases and J gave up 0 bases; unmatched junction bases: 3. CDR3 nucleotides: TGTGCCAGCAGCCGGGACAGTACAACTAATGAAAAACTGTTTTTT. It specifies CASSRDSTTNEKLFF.

V is TRBV5-1 and J is TRBJ2-2; maybe TRBD1 (6 bases). Germline V gene data show CDR1 as SGHRS and CDR2 as YFSETQ. The CDR3 extends over 16 amino acids. Trimming pared 1 base from V and 1 base from J, leaving 11 bases between. In DNA, the CDR3 is TGCGCCAGCAGCTTGCCCTGGACAGAGAACACCGGGGAGCTGTTTTTT. This sequence encodes CASSLPWTENTGELFF. The entire variable domain, with the rest obtained from reference TRBV5-1 and TRBJ2-2, is as follows: KAGVTQTPRYLIKTRGQQVTLSCSPISGHRSVSWYQQTPGQGLQFLFEYFSETQRNKGNFPGRFSGRQFSNSRSEMNVSTLELGDSALYLCASSLPWTENTGELFFGEGSRLTVL.

The chain combines TRBV7-2 with TRBJ2-7; D gene uncertain. Looked up from germline, CDR1 is SGHTA and CDR2 is FQGNSA. CDR3 size: 15 residues. Trimming removed 1 base at V and 4 bases at J, with 14 bases between. The chain's CDR3 is CASSLVSVPTYEQYF. For the CDR3, the DNA is TGTGCCAGCAGCTTAGTGAGTGTCCCCACTTACGAGCAGTACTTC.

This clone turned up a few times. The rearrangement links TRBV7-6 to TRBJ2-7, with D perhaps TRBD1 (6 bases). Germline loops: CDR1 SGHVS, CDR2 FNYEAQ. Trimming removed 1 base at V and 5 bases at J, with 21 bases between. CDR3 length: 17 amino acids. As DNA, the CDR3 is TGTGCCAGCAGCTTAGGGGACACGCCGGTTAGTTTCGACGAGCAGTACTTC. Protein product: CASSLGDTPVSFDEQYF.